The 6 T cell receptor beta chains below were found in one sample sequenced in a study of T cell responses to AZD1222 COVID-19 vaccine. The method was immunoSEQ multiplex PCR; TCRdb's version includes in-frame clones alone and lacks a portion of them. Of more than 95,000 clones detected, about nine tenths appear once; the ten largest clones hold approximately 18%. Sample: peripheral blood, taken on day 0 of AZD1222 vaccination. Source of these receptors: an adult in good health.

The rearrangement links TRBV18 to TRBJ1-2; D gene uncertain. CDR1 KGHSH and CDR2 LQKENI come from the germline V gene. V lost 0 bases to trimming and J lost 4 bases, with 9 bases between them. The CDR3 runs to 14 residues. The CDR3 region is CASSPPYTRYGYTF. CDR3 coding DNA: TGTGCCAGCTCACCACCATACACCCGCTATGGCTACACCTTC.

This rearrangement joins TRBV19 to TRBJ1-4; D is perhaps TRBD1 (5 bases). The germline V gene encodes CDR1 LNHDA and CDR2 SQIVND (reference sequence). This CDR3 comprises 17 residues. The V and J ends lost 6 bases and 3 bases respectively, with 20 bases between them. CDR3 sequence: CASRPYGRDRSNEKLFF. The CDR3 nucleotides read TGTGCCAGTAGACCCTATGGCAGGGATCGGTCTAATGAAAAACTGTTTTTT.

The sample holds one count of this clone. V and J are TRBV2 and TRBJ2-6; D may correspond to TRBD1 or TRBD2 (5 bases each). CDR3 length: 16 residues. V lost 4 bases to trimming and J lost 1 base, with 11 bases between them. CDR1 SNHLY and CDR2 FYNNEI come from the germline V gene. CDR3 protein: CASSADGTSGANVLTF. Written as DNA, the CDR3 is TGTGCCAGCAGTGCCGACGGGACGTCTGGGGCCAACGTCCTGACTTTC. The complete variable domain, with remaining parts taken from reference TRBV2 and TRBJ2-6, reads EPEVTQTPSHQVTQMGQEVILRCVPISNHLYFYWYRQILGQKVEFLVSFYNNEISEKSEIFDDQFSVERPDGSNFTLKIRSTKLEDSAMYFCASSADGTSGANVLTFGAGSRLTVL.

The chain carries TRBV28 and TRBJ1-5; D possibly corresponds to TRBD1 (6 bases). This CDR3 contains 15 residues. The V gene's germline CDR1 is MDHEN and CDR2 SYDVKM. V lost 5 bases to trimming and J lost 3 bases, with 14 bases between them. CDR3 residues: CASSRDRINNQPQHF. The CDR3, as DNA: TGTGCCAGCAGTCGAGACAGGATTAACAATCAGCCCCAGCATTTT.

The gene calls are TRBV3-1 (or the pseudogene TRBV3-2) and TRBJ1-1, with D tentatively TRBD1 (5 bases). The CDR3 spans 14 residues. Deletions cut 1 base from V and 4 bases from J, with 10 bases between. Germline CDR1 LGHDT, CDR2 YNNKEL (reference sequence). The CDR3 DNA follows: TGTGCCAGCAGCCAAGGGGTAAGGGGCACTGAAGCTTTCTTT. This encodes CASSQGVRGTEAFF.

The genes are TRBV5-4 and TRBJ1-1, with D unresolved. Trimming removed 2 bases from V and 2 bases from J, with 25 bases in between. CDR3 length: 19 residues. CDR1 SGHNT and CDR2 YYREEE come from the germline V gene (reference sequence). The DNA for the CDR3 is TGTGCCAGCAGCTTTTTTGGGCCCAGGAAAACCGCGAATAACACTGAAGCTTTCTTT. Translated, it gives CASSFFGPRKTANNTEAFF.